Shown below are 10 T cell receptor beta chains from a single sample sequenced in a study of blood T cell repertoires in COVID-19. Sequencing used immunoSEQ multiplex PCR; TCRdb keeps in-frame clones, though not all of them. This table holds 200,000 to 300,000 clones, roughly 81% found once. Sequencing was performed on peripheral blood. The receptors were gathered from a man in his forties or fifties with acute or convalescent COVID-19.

The CDR3 DNA reads as TGTGCCAGCAGCCTAATGATTACAGGGGTGCGCGAGCAGTACTTC. Translated: CASSLMITGVREQYF. The rearrangement joins TRBV5-4 to TRBJ2-7; 7 bases match TRBD1. Germline assignment: CDR1 SGHNT and CDR2 YYREEE (reference sequence). The CDR3 is made up of 15 amino acids. With V trimmed by 4 bases and J by 6 bases, 13 bases remained unmatched.

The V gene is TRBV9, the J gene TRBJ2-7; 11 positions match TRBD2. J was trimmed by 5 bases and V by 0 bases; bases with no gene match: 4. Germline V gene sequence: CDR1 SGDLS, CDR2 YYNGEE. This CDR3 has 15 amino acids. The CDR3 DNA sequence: TGTGCCAGCAGCGTAGCCGGGACTAGCGGTAACGAGCAGTACTTC. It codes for CASSVAGTSGNEQYF.

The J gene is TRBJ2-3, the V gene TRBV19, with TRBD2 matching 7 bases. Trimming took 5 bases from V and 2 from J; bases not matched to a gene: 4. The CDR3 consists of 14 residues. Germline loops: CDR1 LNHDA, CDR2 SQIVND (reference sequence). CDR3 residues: CASSPGTNTDTQYF. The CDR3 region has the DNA TGTGCCAGTAGTCCCGGGACTAACACAGATACGCAGTATTTT.

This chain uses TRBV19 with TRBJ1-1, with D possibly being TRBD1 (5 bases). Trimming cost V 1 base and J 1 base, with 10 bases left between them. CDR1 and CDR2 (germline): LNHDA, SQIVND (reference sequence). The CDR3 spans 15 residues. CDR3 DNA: TGTGCCAGTAGTATAGGGGCAGGGCAGAACACTGAAGCTTTCTTT. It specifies CASSIGAGQNTEAFF.

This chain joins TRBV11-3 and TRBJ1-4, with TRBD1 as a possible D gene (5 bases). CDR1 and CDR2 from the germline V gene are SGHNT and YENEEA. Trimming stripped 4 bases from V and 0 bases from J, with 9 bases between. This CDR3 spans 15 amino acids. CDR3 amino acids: CASSSDTATNEKLFF. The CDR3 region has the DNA TGTGCCAGCAGCTCGGACACGGCAACTAATGAAAAACTGTTTTTT. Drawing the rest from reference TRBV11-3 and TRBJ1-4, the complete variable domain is EAGVVQSPRYKIIEKKQPVAFWCNPISGHNTLYWYLQNLGQGPELLIRYENEEAVDDSQLPKDRFSAERLKGVDSTLKIQPAELGDSAVYLCASSSDTATNEKLFFGSGTQLSVL.

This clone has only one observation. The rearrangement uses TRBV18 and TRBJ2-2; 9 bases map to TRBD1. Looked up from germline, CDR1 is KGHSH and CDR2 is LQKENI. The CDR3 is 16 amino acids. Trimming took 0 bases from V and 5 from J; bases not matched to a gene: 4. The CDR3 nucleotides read TGTGCCAGCTCACCACCGGGACAGGGAGTGACCGGGGAGCTGTTTTTT. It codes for CASSPPGQGVTGELFF.

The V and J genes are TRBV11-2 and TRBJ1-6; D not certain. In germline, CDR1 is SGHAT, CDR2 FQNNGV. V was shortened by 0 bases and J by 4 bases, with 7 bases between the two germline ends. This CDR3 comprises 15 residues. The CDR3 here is CASSLEASYNSPLHF. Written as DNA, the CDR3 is TGTGCCAGCAGCTTAGAGGCCAGTTATAATTCACCCCTCCACTTT.

CDR3 nucleotides: TGTGCCAGCAGCTTAGGGCAGGCCATAGATACGCAGTATTTT. Translated, it gives CASSLGQAIDTQYF. This rearrangement joins TRBV7-9 to TRBJ2-3; D is unresolved. CDR3 size: 14 residues. V was pared by 1 base and J by 5 bases, with 10 bases between. CDR1 is SEHNR and CDR2 is FQNEAQ in the germline V gene (reference sequence).

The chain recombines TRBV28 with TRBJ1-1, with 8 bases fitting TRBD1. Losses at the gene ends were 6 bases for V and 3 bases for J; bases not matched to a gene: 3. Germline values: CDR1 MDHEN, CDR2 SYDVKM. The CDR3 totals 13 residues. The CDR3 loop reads CASRRQGYTEAFF. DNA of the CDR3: TGTGCCAGCAGGAGACAGGGGTACACTGAAGCTTTCTTT.

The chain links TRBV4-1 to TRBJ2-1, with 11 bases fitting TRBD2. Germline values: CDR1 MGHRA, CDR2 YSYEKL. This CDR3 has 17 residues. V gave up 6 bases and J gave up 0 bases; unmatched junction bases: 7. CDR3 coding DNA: TGCGCCAGCAGTGGGGGACTAGCGGTAAGCTCCTACAATGAGCAGTTCTTC. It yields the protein CASSGGLAVSSYNEQFF.